These 27 T cell receptor beta chains originate from one sample sequenced in a study of T cell responses to AZD1222 COVID-19 vaccine. TCRdb keeps only in-frame clones here, not all; method: immunoSEQ multiplex PCR. The sample holds around 130,000 clones, 88% seen once. The specimen was peripheral blood, collected on day 0 of AZD1222 vaccination. The receptor set was obtained from an adult in good health.

CDR3 amino acids: CASSRQNANTGELFF. The CDR3 DNA reads TGTGCCAGCAGCAGACAGAACGCGAACACCGGGGAGCTGTTTTTT. The V call is TRBV9, the J call TRBJ2-2, with D maybe TRBD1 (5 bases). The CDR3 runs to 15 residues. The V gene's germline CDR1 is SGDLS and CDR2 YYNGEE. The V end lost 4 bases, the J end lost 0 bases, and 10 bases lay between the germline ends. Complete variable domain (other parts from reference TRBV9 and TRBJ2-2): DSGVTQTPKHLITATGQRVTLRCSPRSGDLSVYWYQQSLDQGLQFLIQYYNGEERAKGNILERFSAQQFPDLHSELNLSSLELGDSALYFCASSRQNANTGELFFGEGSRLTVL.

The chain has TRBV5-1 and TRBJ2-7; D tentatively fits TRBD1 or TRBD2 (5 bases each). The CDR3 sequence is 13 residues long. Germline V gene lookup returns CDR1 SGHRS and CDR2 YFSETQ. V dropped 4 bases and J dropped 7 bases, with 15 bases sitting between them. Here the CDR3 DNA reads TGCGCCAGCAGCCGGGACGGTCAAGGGGAGCAGTACTTC. Protein sequence: CASSRDGQGEQYF.

This CDR3 is CASSPGRQGGTEAFF. The CDR3, as DNA: TGTGCCAGCTCACCAGGAAGGCAGGGGGGGACTGAAGCTTTCTTT. J is TRBJ1-1 and V is TRBV18; 7 nucleotides agree with TRBD1. The CDR3 is 15 amino acids. V was clipped by 2 bases and J by 5 bases; unmatched bases: 8. Germline lookup yields CDR1 KGHSH and CDR2 LQKENI.

This chain links TRBV27 with TRBJ2-7; the D gene is possibly TRBD1 (6 bases). This CDR3 region has 15 residues. Trimming left V 6 bases short and J 3 bases short, with 18 bases between. The germline V gene encodes CDR1 MNHEY and CDR2 SMNVEV (reference sequence). CDR3 nucleotide sequence: TGTGCCAGCAGCAAACAGGGTAGGGCTATCTACGAGCAGTACTTC. Translation: CASSKQGRAIYEQYF.

The chain carries TRBV29-1 and TRBJ2-7; 9 bases match TRBD2. The V gene end was trimmed by 3 bases and the J gene end by 2 bases; junction bases not matched to a gene: 8. Germline V CDR1 and CDR2: SQVTM, ANQGSEA. This CDR3 region has 15 residues. DNA of the CDR3: TGCAGCGTTGATACCCCTAGCGGGGTAACCTACGAGCAGTACTTC. Translating it yields CSVDTPSGVTYEQYF.

V and J are TRBV7-8 and TRBJ2-3; 8 bases are shared with TRBD2. This CDR3 contains 17 residues. Germline V lookup: CDR1 SGHVS, CDR2 FQNEAQ. V was clipped by 4 bases and J by 4 bases; unmatched bases: 13. CDR3 DNA sequence: TGTGCCAGCAGCTGGCCCCAGCGGGAGTACAGTTCAGATACGCAGTATTTT. The encoded protein is CASSWPQREYSSDTQYF.

The chain has TRBV18 and TRBJ1-1, with D possibly matching TRBD1 (6 bases). Germline V gene sequence: CDR1 KGHSH, CDR2 LQKENI. Trimming removed 3 bases from V and 0 bases from J, with 11 bases in between. The CDR3 is made up of 15 amino acids. The CDR3, as DNA: TGTGCCAGCTCACCTTGGACAGAGTTGAACACTGAAGCTTTCTTT. Encoded protein: CASSPWTELNTEAFF.

The rearrangement uses TRBV25-1 and TRBJ1-5; weak D call: TRBD1 (5 bases). The V gene lost 2 bases and the J gene lost 5 bases, with 10 bases spanning the gap. The germline V gene encodes CDR1 MGHDK and CDR2 SYGVNS. CDR3 length: 14 amino acids. The CDR3 DNA sequence: TGTGCCAGCAGTGAAGGGGCAACTTATCAGCCCCAGCATTTT. It codes for CASSEGATYQPQHF.

The V call is TRBV7-2, the J call TRBJ2-2, with TRBD2 matching 8 bases. The CDR3 is made up of 15 amino acids. CDR1 and CDR2 (germline): SGHTA, FQGNSA. V was clipped by 4 bases and J by 2 bases; unmatched bases: 3. Here the CDR3 reads CASSSRTSNTGELFF. The CDR3 nucleotides are TGTGCCAGCAGCTCCCGGACTAGCAACACCGGGGAGCTGTTTTTT.

The V and J genes are TRBV5-4 and TRBJ2-2; D ambiguous. The CDR3 runs 14 residues. Germline V gives CDR1 SGHNT, CDR2 YYREEE (reference sequence). The V end lost 4 bases, the J end lost 0 bases, and 7 bases lay between the germline ends. CDR3 bases: TGTGCCAGCAGCCCCGAAACGAACACCGGGGAGCTGTTTTTT. This codes for CASSPETNTGELFF.

J is TRBJ1-5 and V is TRBV28, with D unclear. CDR3 length: 14 residues. Looked up from germline, CDR1 is MDHEN and CDR2 is SYDVKM. The germline V and J ends were trimmed by 3 bases and 3 bases, with 9 bases remaining between them. The CDR3 spells CASSFPGDNQPQHF. Here the CDR3 DNA reads TGTGCCAGCAGTTTTCCGGGAGACAATCAGCCCCAGCATTTT.

The rearrangement joins TRBV5-6 to TRBJ1-4; D call uncertain. CDR3 length: 13 residues. The V gene lost 2 bases and the J gene lost 6 bases, with 8 bases spanning the gap. CDR1 SGHDT and CDR2 YYEEEE come from the germline V gene. CDR3: CASSFTLDEKLFF. The CDR3 nucleotides are TGTGCCAGCAGCTTCACCCTAGATGAAAAACTGTTTTTT.

The gene calls are TRBV24-1 and TRBJ2-7; weak D call: TRBD1 (5 bases). This CDR3 has 12 amino acids. Germline CDR1 is KGHDR and CDR2 is SFDVKD. V was shortened by 7 bases and J by 5 bases, with 11 bases between the two germline ends. CDR3 amino acids: CATRTRGHEQYF. CDR3 in DNA: TGTGCCACCAGGACAAGGGGTCACGAGCAGTACTTC.

As regards this clone: Distinct nucleotide sequences in the sample also encode this CDR3. This chain uses TRBV6-5 with TRBJ2-7; the match to TRBD2 covers 8 bases. The CDR3 has 14 amino acids. Germline CDR1 reads MNHEY; CDR2 reads SVGAGI. V trimming: 2 bases; J trimming: 6 bases; junction bases outside the gene matches: 6. CDR3 in DNA: TGTGCCAGCAGTTACCCCGGGAGGGGTGGCGAGCAGTACTTC. The encoded protein is CASSYPGRGGEQYF.

This chain uses TRBV5-6 with TRBJ1-4, with D hard to call. CDR3 length: 15 amino acids. Germline V gene data show CDR1 as SGHDT and CDR2 as YYEEEE. Trimming took 0 bases from V and 3 from J, leaving 9 bases between them. As DNA, the CDR3 is TGTGCCAGCAGCTTGGTGGAGCAAGCTAATGAAAAACTGTTTTTT. Encoded protein: CASSLVEQANEKLFF.

V is TRBV10-3 and J is TRBJ2-7; D perhaps matches TRBD1 (6 bases). Between the trimmed V and J ends, which lost 10 bases and 5 bases, there was a span of 12 bases. This CDR3 comprises 11 residues. Per germline, CDR1 ENHRY and CDR2 SYGVKD. The CDR3 coding sequence is TGTGCCACCACAGGGCTCAACGAGCAGTACTTC. Residues: CATTGLNEQYF.

This clone was seen a single time. The chain has TRBV6-2 or TRBV6-3 and TRBJ1-5; unclear D gene. Trimming cost V 4 bases and J 0 bases, with 16 bases left between them. The CDR3 is 17 amino acids. Germline V CDR1 and CDR2: MNHEY, SVGEGT. Here the CDR3 DNA reads TGTGCCAGCAGTTCCCGTACTGCCGGACTTAGCAATCAGCCCCAGCATTTT. Amino acid sequence: CASSSRTAGLSNQPQHF.

Points on this clone: This CDR3 is also generated by other DNA sequences in the sample. The chain employs TRBV9 and TRBJ2-7; 13 bases align to TRBD2. The germline CDR1 and CDR2 sequences are SGDLS and YYNGEE. Trimming removed 2 bases from V and 3 bases from J; junction bases left unmatched: 2. The CDR3 contains 15 residues. CDR3 protein: CASSVGTSGIYEQYF. In nucleotides, the CDR3 is TGTGCCAGCAGCGTGGGGACTAGCGGGATCTACGAGCAGTACTTC.

This clone turned up a few times. This rearrangement joins TRBV30 to TRBJ2-3; maybe TRBD1 (5 bases). Germline CDR1 GTSNPN, CDR2 SVGIG (reference sequence). The CDR3 totals 14 residues. Trimming removed 5 bases from V and 2 bases from J, with 14 bases in between. The CDR3 is CAWDSFVTTDTQYF. CDR3 nucleotide sequence: TGTGCCTGGGACAGCTTCGTCACCACAGATACGCAGTATTTT.

This clone was detected once. The chain has TRBV19 and TRBJ2-1; D perhaps matches TRBD2 (6 bases). The CDR3 has 13 amino acids. Trimming left V 5 bases short and J 6 bases short, with 11 bases between. Germline V lookup: CDR1 LNHDA, CDR2 SQIVND (reference sequence). The CDR3 is CASSDGTFNEQFF. In DNA form, the CDR3 reads TGTGCCAGTAGTGACGGGACTTTCAATGAGCAGTTCTTC.

The chain couples TRBV9 to TRBJ2-2, with 12 bases matching TRBD1. This CDR3 spans 17 amino acids. CDR1 SGDLS and CDR2 YYNGEE come from the germline V gene. After removal of 0 bases from V and 4 bases from J, the junction contained 4 bases not matched to a gene. CDR3 sequence reads: CASSVVGGQGATGELFF. DNA for the CDR3: TGTGCCAGCAGCGTAGTGGGGGGACAGGGGGCCACCGGGGAGCTGTTTTTT.

For the CDR3, the DNA is TGTGCCAGCAGCTTAGGCGGCGGAGGGACTAGCGGCCTCTGGGGAGAGCAGTTCTTC. The encoded protein is CASSLGGGGTSGLWGEQFF. The chain combines TRBV7-2 with TRBJ2-1, with 11 bases aligning to TRBD2. J gave up 10 bases and V 1 base, and 18 bases lay outside the gene matches. This CDR3 is 19 amino acids long. Germline V gene sequence: CDR1 SGHTA, CDR2 FQGNSA.

The CDR3 DNA follows: TGTGCCAGTAGTCCCCCTCCTCCCAATATCCAGTTCTTC. Its translation: CASSPPPPNIQFF. The chain is built from TRBV19 and TRBJ2-1; D unclear. V was shortened by 5 bases and J by 13 bases, with 18 bases between the two germline ends. Germline assignment: CDR1 LNHDA and CDR2 SQIVND (reference sequence). The CDR3 has 13 residues. Variable domain in full (rest from reference TRBV19 and TRBJ2-1): DGGITQSPKYLFRKEGQNVTLSCEQNLNHDAMYWYRQDPGQGLRLIYYSQIVNDFQKGDIAEGYSVSREKKESFPLTVTSAQKNPTAFYLCASSPPPPNIQFFGPGTRLTVL.

The chain recombines TRBV28 with TRBJ1-2; the D is unclear. CDR3 length equals 16 residues. Between the trimmed V and J ends, which lost 5 bases and 0 bases, there was a span of 16 bases. Germline loops: CDR1 MDHEN, CDR2 SYDVKM. This CDR3 reads CASSPPGVQANYGYTF. In DNA form, the CDR3 reads TGTGCCAGCAGTCCCCCCGGGGTTCAAGCTAACTATGGCTACACCTTC.

The chain employs TRBV15 and TRBJ1-6, with D maybe TRBD1 (6 bases). Trimming took 0 bases from V and 9 from J, leaving 9 bases between them. The CDR3 extends over 14 amino acids. Germline CDR1 reads LNHNV; CDR2 reads YYDKDF (reference sequence). The CDR3 DNA sequence: TGTGCCACCAGCAGAGAAGACAGGACTTCACCCCTCCACTTT. Its translation: CATSREDRTSPLHF.

This rearrangement joins TRBV5-1 to TRBJ1-1, with TRBD1 matching over 10 bases. The CDR3 consists of 14 residues. The V and J ends lost 4 bases and 1 base, in that order; junction bases with no gene match: 1. From germline, CDR1 is SGHRS and CDR2 YFSETQ. The chain's CDR3 is CASSRDRGNTEAFF. DNA for the CDR3: TGCGCCAGCAGCCGGGACAGGGGGAACACTGAAGCTTTCTTT.

J is TRBJ2-1 and V is TRBV30, with TRBD2 matching over 7 bases. The CDR3 sequence is 12 residues long. V trimming: 6 bases; J trimming: 5 bases; junction bases outside the gene matches: 4. In germline, CDR1 is GTSNPN, CDR2 SVGIG (reference sequence). CDR3 in amino acids: CACRGVNNEQFF. The DNA of the CDR3 is TGTGCCTGCCGGGGGGTAAACAATGAGCAGTTCTTC.